What follows are 2 T cell receptor beta chains derived from one specimen sequenced in a study of blood T cell repertoires in COVID-19. Sequenced by immunoSEQ multiplex PCR; TCRdb stores in-frame clones only, minus some. The table shows about 330,000 clones, with 86% occurring only once. The specimen sequenced was peripheral blood. The receptors shown here come from a woman between 45 and 60 years old with acute or convalescent COVID-19.

The chain has TRBV27 and TRBJ2-2; 9 bases match TRBD1. This CDR3 region has 14 residues. Germline CDR1 is MNHEY and CDR2 is SMNVEV (reference sequence). With V trimmed by 4 bases and J by 7 bases, 4 bases remained unmatched. CDR3 residues: CASSSGQGGGELFF. The CDR3 DNA is TGTGCCAGCAGTTCGGGACAGGGTGGCGGGGAGCTGTTTTTT.

This sequence joins TRBV6-5 and TRBJ1-2; 10 nucleotides agree with TRBD1. In germline, CDR1 is MNHEY, CDR2 SVGAGI. V lost 4 bases and J lost 8; bases outside the gene matches: 4. The length of the CDR3 is 13 residues. The CDR3 reads CASSSDRGLGYTF. CDR3 DNA: TGTGCCAGCAGTTCAGACAGGGGGCTGGGCTACACCTTC.